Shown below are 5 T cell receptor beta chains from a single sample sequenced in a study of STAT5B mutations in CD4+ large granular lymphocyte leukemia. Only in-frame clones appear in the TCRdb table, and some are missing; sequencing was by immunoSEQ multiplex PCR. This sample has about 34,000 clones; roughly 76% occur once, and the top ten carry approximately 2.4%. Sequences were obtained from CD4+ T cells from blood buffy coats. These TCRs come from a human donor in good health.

The CDR3 DNA reads as TGCGCCAGCAGCTTGGTTAGTGCGCCTGACGAGACCCAGTACTTC. This encodes CASSLVSAPDETQYF. The chain is built from TRBV5-1 and TRBJ2-5; D is unresolved. CDR3 length: 15 residues. V dropped 0 bases and J dropped 5 bases, with 14 bases sitting between them. Germline values: CDR1 SGHRS, CDR2 YFSETQ.

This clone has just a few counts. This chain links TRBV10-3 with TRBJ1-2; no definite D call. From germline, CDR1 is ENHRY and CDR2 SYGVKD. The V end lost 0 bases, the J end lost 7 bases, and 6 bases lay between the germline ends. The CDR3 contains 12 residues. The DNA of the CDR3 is TGTGCCATCAGTGAGTCGGTAGGTGGCTACACCTTC. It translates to CAISESVGGYTF.

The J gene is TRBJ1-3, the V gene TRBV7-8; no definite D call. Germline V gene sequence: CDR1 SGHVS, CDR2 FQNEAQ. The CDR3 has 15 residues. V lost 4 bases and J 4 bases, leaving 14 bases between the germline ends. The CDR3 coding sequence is TGTGCCAGCAGCTCCGCGACGCGGTCGGGAAACACCATATATTTT. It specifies CASSSATRSGNTIYF.

In DNA form, the CDR3 reads TGTGCCAGTAGTATTGGGGGGACAGGCGGTGCAGCTTTCTTT. It encodes CASSIGGTGGAAFF. V gene TRBV19 combines with J gene TRBJ1-1; 8 nucleotides align to TRBD1. V was pared by 3 bases and J by 10 bases, with 10 bases of the junction left unmatched. In germline, CDR1 is LNHDA, CDR2 SQIVND (reference sequence). The CDR3 has 14 amino acids.

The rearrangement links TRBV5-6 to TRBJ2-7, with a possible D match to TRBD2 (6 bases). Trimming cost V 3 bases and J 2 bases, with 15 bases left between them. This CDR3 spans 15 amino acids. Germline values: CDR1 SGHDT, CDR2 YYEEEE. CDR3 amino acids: CASSWGVTGAYEQYF. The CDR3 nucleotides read TGTGCCAGCAGCTGGGGGGTCACAGGAGCCTACGAGCAGTACTTC.